The sequence of this T cell receptor beta chain was determined in a study of cytomegalovirus exposure and HLA in healthy donors. Study-wide results and limits: Among TCR beta chains, those listed as cytomegalovirus-associated numbered about 160.

The PCR had 60 Vbeta and 13 Jbeta primers. Sequencing was performed with immunoSEQ multiplex PCR; in TCRdb, only in-frame clones are kept and a portion is missing. This sample yields about 220,000 clones, of which more than 65% are seen a single time; 1.8% belongs to the top ten. CDR3 length: 13 amino acids. CDR1 is SQVTM and CDR2 is ANQGSEA in the germline V gene. On this clone itself: Its matching antigen is unknown. One junction end disagrees with the germline gene, perhaps due to a read error. The same CDR3 is also encoded by other DNA sequences in this sample.

Sequencing was performed on PBMCs. The chain joins TRBV29-1 to TRBJ2-3; D not resolved. The source is a woman in her 30s in good health and CMV-seronegative. In nucleotides, the CDR3 is TGCAGCGTTTTTGACAAACGCACCGATACGCAGTATTTT. It encodes CSVFDKRTDTQYF.